The T cell receptor beta chain under discussion was sequenced for a study of CD8+ T cells in alopecia areata. Across the study: Treated patients took oral tofacitinib at 5 to 10 mg twice daily.

The treatment is: oral pan-JAK inhibitor, 5-10 mg twice daily. CDR3 length: 12 residues. In germline, CDR1 is GTSNPN, CDR2 SVGIG (reference sequence). Trimming at V came to 7 bases and at J to 4 bases, leaving 5 bases not matched to a gene. General study findings and limits: Tofacitinib delivered significant drops in scalp clonality and in expanded CD8+ clones among the top 100. Lesional tissue from the scalp (especially in alopecia totalis/universalis) showed higher clonality than normal scalp. TCRs were shared less clearly across patients than in mice, possibly for HLA-related reasons.

As concerns this clone: Antigen unknown.

The sequencing template was cDNA reverse transcribed from extracted RNA. Only in-frame clones appear in the TCRdb table, and some are missing; sequencing was by immunoSEQ multiplex PCR. The sample shows 210,000 or so clones, approximately 67% of them seen only once. The gene calls are TRBV30 and TRBJ1-2; 8 nucleotides match TRBD1. This clonotype originated in a human donor with alopecia areata. The starting material was CD4+ T cells sorted from blood, obtained at approximately week 45, from a patient treated with tofacitinib. The CDR3 region is CASDRESYGYTF. As DNA, the CDR3 is TGTGCCTCGGACAGGGAGAGCTATGGCTACACCTTC.